Following are 23 T cell receptor beta chains from one sample sequenced in a study of cytomegalovirus exposure and HLA in healthy donors. Sequencing used immunoSEQ multiplex PCR; TCRdb keeps in-frame clones, though not all of them. Here the sample spans 260,000 or so clones, 90% being singletons. The sequencing sample was made of PBMCs. The source is a woman under 40 in good health and CMV-seronegative.

This chain links TRBV19 with TRBJ2-1; TRBD2 agrees at 11 bases. V shed 4 bases, J shed 9 bases, and the junction held 5 bases outside the gene matches. CDR1 LNHDA and CDR2 SQIVND come from the germline V gene (reference sequence). The CDR3 is 14 residues long. The CDR3 reads CASSSLAGGGEQFF. CDR3 nucleotide sequence: TGTGCCAGTAGTAGCCTAGCGGGAGGTGGTGAGCAGTTCTTC.

The gene calls are TRBV29-1 and TRBJ2-7; TRBD1 matches 10 bases. The V gene's germline CDR1 is SQVTM and CDR2 ANQGSEA. CDR3 length: 13 residues. V dropped 4 bases and J dropped 5; count of bases not matched to a gene: 5. CDR3 sequence reads: CSVGGQGGNEQYF. The CDR3 DNA follows: TGCAGCGTTGGTGGACAGGGGGGTAACGAGCAGTACTTC.

This clone has only one observation. Written as DNA, the CDR3 is TGCGCCAGCAGCCCGGGACTAGCGGGAGTATCGTCCTACGAGCAGTACTTC. It codes for CASSPGLAGVSSYEQYF. The V call is TRBV5-1, the J call TRBJ2-7, with 14 bases matching TRBD2. Losses at the gene ends were 4 bases for V and 1 base for J; bases not matched to a gene: 7. The CDR3 covers 17 residues. The germline V gene has CDR1 SGHRS and CDR2 YFSETQ.

The chain combines TRBV7-2 with TRBJ2-7; D possibly corresponds to TRBD1 (6 bases). CDR3 length: 14 amino acids. Trimming shortened V by 4 bases and J by 4 bases, and 14 bases separated the two germline ends. Germline values: CDR1 SGHTA, CDR2 FQGNSA. The CDR3: CASSYRDTQYEQYF. CDR3 DNA sequence: TGTGCCAGCAGCTACCGGGACACCCAATACGAGCAGTACTTC.

The chain carries TRBV5-1 and TRBJ2-7, with 9 bases identical to TRBD2. V dropped 4 bases and J dropped 1; count of bases not matched to a gene: 6. CDR1 is SGHRS and CDR2 is YFSETQ in the germline V gene. This CDR3 comprises 15 residues. CDR3 loop: CASSRFSGSSYEQYF. In DNA, the CDR3 is TGCGCCAGCAGCCGATTTAGCGGGAGTTCCTACGAGCAGTACTTC.

This clone was seen a handful of times. The chain recombines TRBV27 with TRBJ2-7; TRBD1 aligns across 9 bases. The V gene's germline CDR1 is MNHEY and CDR2 SMNVEV (reference sequence). J was trimmed by 4 bases and V by 5 bases; bases with no gene match: 9. This CDR3 spans 15 amino acids. DNA of the CDR3: TGTGCCAGCAGTACACGGGACAGGGTTCGGTACGAGCAGTACTTC. Translating it yields CASSTRDRVRYEQYF.

V is TRBV11-2 and J is TRBJ2-7; 11 bases match TRBD2. V was clipped by 1 base and J by 0 bases; unmatched bases: 8. CDR3 length: 18 residues. Germline CDR1 is SGHAT and CDR2 is FQNNGV. DNA of the CDR3: TGTGCCAGCAGCTTAGTTGTACTAGCGGGAGTCACCTCCTACGAGCAGTACTTC. Translating it yields CASSLVVLAGVTSYEQYF.

The rearrangement uses TRBV2 and TRBJ2-7; D uncertain. CDR3 length equals 14 residues. Germline V gives CDR1 SNHLY, CDR2 FYNNEI. V lost 4 bases and J lost 3, with 13 bases in between. The CDR3 reads CASSVSNNNYEQYF. The CDR3 DNA sequence: TGTGCCAGCAGTGTGTCCAACAATAACTACGAGCAGTACTTC.

The chain employs TRBV14 and TRBJ2-3, with D perhaps matching TRBD2 (6 bases). Between the trimmed V and J ends, which lost 0 bases and 0 bases, there was a span of 10 bases. Looked up from germline, CDR1 is SGHDN and CDR2 is FVKESK. The CDR3 sequence is 16 residues long. CDR3 residues: CASSQDSGLSTDTQYF. In DNA, the CDR3 is TGTGCCAGCAGCCAAGATAGCGGATTAAGCACAGATACGCAGTATTTT.

V is TRBV7-2 and J is TRBJ1-2; TRBD1 agrees at 8 bases. This CDR3 comprises 14 residues. Trimming removed 2 bases from V and 6 bases from J; junction bases left unmatched: 5. The germline V gene has CDR1 SGHTA and CDR2 FQGNSA. The CDR3 here is CASSLSGRGHGYTF. Here the CDR3 DNA reads TGTGCCAGCAGCTTAAGTGGCAGGGGGCATGGCTACACCTTC.

The V and J genes are TRBV28 and TRBJ2-7, with 10 bases fitting TRBD1. The V and J ends lost 3 bases and 4 bases, in that order; junction bases with no gene match: 12. This CDR3 has 17 residues. Per germline, CDR1 MDHEN and CDR2 SYDVKM. Here the CDR3 reads CASSFAPGQGERYEQYF. DNA for the CDR3: TGTGCCAGCAGTTTTGCCCCCGGACAGGGGGAACGGTACGAGCAGTACTTC. The variable domain in full, completed from reference TRBV28 and TRBJ2-7, reads DVKVTQSSRYLVKRTGEKVFLECVQDMDHENMFWYRQDPGLGLRLIYFSYDVKMKEKGDIPEGYSVSREKKERFSLILESASTNQTSMYLCASSFAPGQGERYEQYFGPGTRLTVT.

The CDR3 coding sequence is TGCAGCGTTGAGGGCACTAGCGGGACTGTGGATACGCAGTATTTT. The encoded protein is CSVEGTSGTVDTQYF. The chain links TRBV29-1 to TRBJ2-3; 10 nucleotides align to TRBD2. The CDR3 runs 15 residues. Germline lookup yields CDR1 SQVTM and CDR2 ANQGSEA. The V gene end was trimmed by 3 bases and the J gene end by 6 bases; junction bases not matched to a gene: 9.

The chain links TRBV4-3 to TRBJ2-5; D gene ambiguous. This CDR3 spans 15 amino acids. Germline V gene sequence: CDR1 LGHNA, CDR2 YSLEER. The V and J ends lost 0 bases and 3 bases respectively, with 11 bases between them. CDR3 DNA: TGCGCCAGCAGCCAAGAGATGGCGGTCGAAGAGACCCAGTACTTC. Its translation: CASSQEMAVEETQYF.

V usage is TRBV19 and J usage is TRBJ2-7; D might be TRBD1 (6 bases). V was trimmed by 1 base and J by 4 bases, leaving 11 bases between them. The CDR3 extends over 14 amino acids. The germline CDR1 and CDR2 sequences are LNHDA and SQIVND (reference sequence). This chain's CDR3 is CASSIARGSYEQYF. CDR3 nucleotides: TGTGCCAGTAGTATAGCCAGGGGCTCATACGAGCAGTACTTC.

The V gene is TRBV2, the J gene TRBJ2-7; 7 nucleotides line up with TRBD1. The CDR3 is 15 residues long. Germline CDR1 is SNHLY and CDR2 is FYNNEI. V was pared by 1 base and J by 3 bases, with 6 bases of the junction left unmatched. The CDR3 sequence is CASSEEGTENYEQYF. The DNA of the CDR3 is TGTGCCAGCAGTGAAGAAGGGACAGAGAACTACGAGCAGTACTTC.

The chain couples TRBV5-4 to TRBJ2-1, with D possibly matching TRBD2 (5 bases). CDR1 is SGHNT and CDR2 is YYREEE in the germline V gene (reference sequence). The CDR3 is 16 amino acids. V lost 7 bases and J 5 bases, leaving 22 bases between the germline ends. In DNA, the CDR3 is TGTGCCAGCTCCCGATACCGGGCCGGGGATAACAATGAGCAGTTCTTC. This encodes CASSRYRAGDNNEQFF.

The CDR3 here is CASSARGSGASMNTEAFF. The CDR3 bases are TGTGCCAGCAGCGCCCGGGGATCCGGGGCCTCAATGAACACTGAAGCTTTCTTT. The rearrangement uses TRBV14 and TRBJ1-1, with a possible D match to TRBD1 (5 bases). Germline V CDR1 and CDR2: SGHDN, FVKESK. V lost 5 bases to trimming and J lost 0 bases, with 22 bases between them. CDR3 length: 18 amino acids.

This chain's CDR3 is CASSLEREDLLYQETQYF. DNA for the CDR3: TGTGCCAGCAGCTTGGAGCGGGAGGACCTTCTGTACCAAGAGACCCAGTACTTC. V usage is TRBV5-6 and J usage is TRBJ2-5; 9 bases map to TRBD2. CDR3 length: 18 amino acids. Germline CDR1 SGHDT, CDR2 YYEEEE. V was clipped by 0 bases and J by 0 bases; unmatched bases: 9.

V and J are TRBV14 and TRBJ1-4; D is undetermined. V was clipped by 1 base and J by 8 bases, with 8 bases between them. This CDR3 has 13 residues. Germline V gene lookup returns CDR1 SGHDN and CDR2 FVKESK. This CDR3 reads CASSQGLGEKLFF. Written as DNA, the CDR3 is TGTGCCAGCAGCCAAGGTCTTGGCGAAAAACTGTTTTTT.

The CDR3 protein is CSVVRGSSYEQYF. The CDR3 DNA sequence: TGCAGCGTTGTACGCGGGAGCTCCTACGAGCAGTACTTC. The chain has TRBV29-1 and TRBJ2-7; 7 bases map to TRBD2. The V and J ends lost 4 bases and 0 bases, in that order; junction bases with no gene match: 3. The CDR3 is 13 residues long. Germline assignment: CDR1 SQVTM and CDR2 ANQGSEA.

The V call is TRBV2, the J call TRBJ2-7; TRBD2 is a possible D gene (6 bases). V was pared by 3 bases and J by 0 bases, with 12 bases between. The CDR3 spans 15 residues. In germline, CDR1 is SNHLY, CDR2 FYNNEI. For the CDR3, the DNA is TGTGCCAGCAGTGAGATAGCGGCCTACTCCTACGAGCAGTACTTC. This translates into CASSEIAAYSYEQYF.

The chain uses TRBV11-2 and TRBJ2-7; D is possibly TRBD1 or TRBD2 (5 bases each). Trimming removed 5 bases from V and 0 bases from J, with 11 bases in between. This CDR3 spans 14 amino acids. The germline CDR1 and CDR2 sequences are SGHAT and FQNNGV. CDR3 sequence: CASSRDPISYEQYF. The CDR3 DNA follows: TGTGCCAGCAGCAGGGACCCCATCTCCTACGAGCAGTACTTC.

This clone turned up a few times. This chain connects TRBV28 to TRBJ2-5; 8 bases are a match to TRBD1. Germline V gene sequence: CDR1 MDHEN, CDR2 SYDVKM. The CDR3 contains 13 residues. J gave up 4 bases and V 4 bases, and 2 bases lay outside the gene matches. CDR3 loop: CASSSGGVETQYF. CDR3 DNA: TGTGCCAGCAGTTCAGGGGGCGTAGAGACCCAGTACTTC.